Below are 26 T cell receptor beta chains sequenced from a single sample in a study of shared clonotypes between healthy human individuals. Profiled with immunoSEQ multiplex PCR; TCRdb holds only in-frame clones, not every one. The repertoire holds some 2,100,000 clones, with nearly 97% as singletons. Sequencing input: naive CD4+ T cells sorted from blood. The sample's subset: CD45RA+ positively selected. Receptor source: a man aged 18 to 30 in good health.

The CDR3 nucleotides are TGTGCCAGCAGCTTAATGGTTGCGGAGACCCAGTACTTC. This gives the protein CASSLMVAETQYF. This chain connects TRBV11-3 to TRBJ2-5; D ambiguous. The CDR3 is made up of 13 amino acids. Trimming took 2 bases from V and 5 from J, leaving 9 bases between them. The germline CDR1 and CDR2 sequences are SGHNT and YENEEA.

The J gene is TRBJ2-7, the V gene TRBV7-4; D call uncertain. The CDR3 runs 10 residues. The V end was cut by 8 bases, the J end by 3 bases, with 5 bases between. Germline assignment: CDR1 SGHVT and CDR2 SQSDAQ. The CDR3 coding sequence is TGTGCCAGCGGGCTCTACGAGCAGTACTTC. As protein: CASGLYEQYF.

With respect to this clone: The sample contains more than one DNA sequence encoding this CDR3. The chain employs TRBV30 and TRBJ1-5; D is unresolved. CDR3 length equals 12 residues. CDR1 and CDR2 (germline): GTSNPN, SVGIG (reference sequence). V lost 2 bases and J lost 0, with 2 bases in between. CDR3 protein: CAWSYSNQPQHF. CDR3 in DNA: TGTGCCTGGAGTTATAGCAATCAGCCCCAGCATTTT.

The chain has TRBV6-1 and TRBJ1-5; no reliable D call. Germline CDR1 and CDR2: MNHNS and SASEGT. The V end lost 11 bases, the J end lost 5 bases, and 22 bases lay between the germline ends. The CDR3 has 15 amino acids. The CDR3 bases are TGTGCCTCTGGATCGGGCTCCTGGCGGTATCAGCCCCAGCATTTT. Translated, it gives CASGSGSWRYQPQHF.

V usage is TRBV7-8 and J usage is TRBJ1-2, with D possibly TRBD1 on 6 matching bases. The length of the CDR3 is 17 residues. From germline, CDR1 is SGHVS and CDR2 FQNEAQ. The V end lost 1 base, the J end lost 3 bases, and 18 bases lay between the germline ends. CDR3 nucleotides: TGTGCCAGCAGCTTAGATCACAGGGCCCCATCTTACTATGGCTACACCTTC. It specifies CASSLDHRAPSYYGYTF. The full variable domain, with the rest looked up from reference TRBV7-8 and TRBJ1-2, is GAGVSQSPRYKVAKRGQDVALRCDPISGHVSLFWYQQALGQGPEFLTYFQNEAQLDKSGLPSDRFFAERPEGSVSTLKIQRTQQEDSAVYLCASSLDHRAPSYYGYTFGSGTRLTVV.

The chain joins TRBV7-6 to TRBJ2-7; TRBD1 agrees at 9 bases. Germline lookup yields CDR1 SGHVS and CDR2 FNYEAQ. This CDR3 contains 15 residues. V lost 4 bases to trimming and J lost 3 bases; unmatched junction nucleotides: 7. CDR3 in DNA: TGTGCCAGCAGCTCGTTATCGACAGGGGGCTACGAGCAGTACTTC. Translating it yields CASSSLSTGGYEQYF.

Worth noting for this clone: At the DNA level, this CDR3 is encoded by other sequences in the same sample as well. The chain links TRBV18 to TRBJ2-2; TRBD1 matches 9 bases. V trimming: 1 base; J trimming: 2 bases; junction bases outside the gene matches: 2. The CDR3 is made up of 16 amino acids. The germline gives CDR1 KGHSH, CDR2 LQKENI. The CDR3 region has the DNA TGTGCCAGCTCACCACGACAGGGGGGTAACACCGGGGAGCTGTTTTTT. Its translation is CASSPRQGGNTGELFF.

The gene calls are TRBV6-5 and TRBJ1-1; D is possibly TRBD1 (5 bases). V was shortened by 6 bases and J by 5 bases, with 13 bases between the two germline ends. This CDR3 has 13 residues. CDR1 is MNHEY and CDR2 is SVGAGI in the germline V gene. For the CDR3, the DNA is TGTGCCAGCAGACCCGGGGGAGGAACTGAAGCTTTCTTT. Its translation is CASRPGGGTEAFF.

This chain uses TRBV7-3 with TRBJ2-7; D is possibly TRBD2 (5 bases). The CDR3 consists of 13 residues. Germline lookup yields CDR1 SGHTA and CDR2 FQGTGA. V shed 2 bases and J shed 6 bases, with 11 bases lying between them. The CDR3 protein is CASSLLVGGEQYF. The DNA for the CDR3 is TGTGCCAGCAGCTTATTGGTCGGAGGCGAGCAGTACTTC. Looking up the rest from reference TRBV7-3 and TRBJ2-7 gives the full variable domain: GAGVSQTPSNKVTEKGKYVELRCDPISGHTALYWYRQSLGQGPEFLIYFQGTGAADDSGLPNDRFFAVRPEGSVSTLKIQRTERGDSAVYLCASSLLVGGEQYFGPGTRLTVT.

This chain uses TRBV29-1 with TRBJ1-2; TRBD1 matches 7 bases. The V segment lost 7 bases and the J segment 3 bases; nucleotides outside the gene matches: 11. The germline CDR1 and CDR2 sequences are SQVTM and ANQGSEA. This CDR3 is built from 14 residues. CDR3 bases: TGCAGCGCAACGCAACAGGGGTCCCACTATGGCTACACCTTC. Translating it yields CSATQQGSHYGYTF. Full variable domain (outside the CDR3, taken from reference TRBV29-1 and TRBJ1-2): SAVISQKPSRDICQRGTSLTIQCQVDSQVTMMFWYRQQPGQSLTLIATANQGSEATYESGFVIDKFPISRPNLTFSTLTVSNMSPEDSSIYLCSATQQGSHYGYTFGSGTRLTVV.

The CDR3: CAWSQDRGEAQYF. In DNA form, the CDR3 reads TGTGCCTGGAGTCAGGACAGAGGTGAGGCCCAGTACTTC. The chain employs TRBV30 and TRBJ2-5, with D maybe TRBD1 (6 bases). With 2 bases removed from V and 9 bases from J, the gap between germline ends came to 16 bases. CDR1 is GTSNPN, CDR2 SVGIG, per germline (reference sequence). The CDR3 contains 13 residues.

This clone occurred once. This sequence joins TRBV19 and TRBJ1-2, with D perhaps matching TRBD1 (6 bases). This CDR3 comprises 13 residues. Trimming removed 6 bases at V and 4 bases at J, with 12 bases between. Germline values: CDR1 LNHDA, CDR2 SQIVND (reference sequence). Here the CDR3 reads CASRDTGSYGYTF. In DNA form, the CDR3 reads TGTGCCAGTAGGGACACAGGGTCCTATGGCTACACCTTC.

The chain combines TRBV5-1 with TRBJ2-4; 9 bases align to TRBD1. CDR1 and CDR2 from the germline V gene are SGHRS and YFSETQ. This CDR3 is 14 amino acids long. With 4 bases clipped from V and 8 bases from J, the junction kept 7 bases outside the gene matches. CDR3: CASSAPGQGDIQYF. CDR3 nucleotides: TGCGCCAGCAGCGCACCGGGACAGGGTGACATTCAGTACTTC.

The chain couples TRBV10-2 to TRBJ1-5, with 7 bases matching TRBD1. CDR1 WSHSY and CDR2 SAAADI come from the germline V gene. This CDR3 has 14 amino acids. Losses at the gene ends were 5 bases for V and 6 bases for J; bases not matched to a gene: 7. CDR3 sequence reads: CASSLGQDSQPQHF. CDR3 DNA: TGCGCCAGCAGTCTCGGACAGGACAGTCAGCCCCAGCATTTT.

This clone was seen once. The chain is built from TRBV10-1 and TRBJ1-5; a possible D gene is TRBD1 (5 bases). Trimming took off 2 bases at V and 0 bases at J, with 5 bases between the two ends. Germline-derived CDR1 and CDR2 are WNHNN and SYGVQD (reference sequence). The CDR3 covers 14 residues. In DNA form, the CDR3 reads TGCGCCAGCAGTGAGGGGGGTAGCAATCAGCCCCAGCATTTT. As protein: CASSEGGSNQPQHF.

The rearrangement joins TRBV10-3 to TRBJ1-2, with 7 bases lining up with TRBD1. Germline V gives CDR1 ENHRY, CDR2 SYGVKD. The CDR3 is 13 amino acids. J was trimmed by 8 bases and V by 4 bases; bases with no gene match: 7. The CDR3: CAISADREHGYTF. The CDR3 DNA is TGTGCCATCAGTGCCGACAGGGAACACGGCTACACCTTC.

This chain joins TRBV27 and TRBJ2-7; no reliable D call. The CDR3 spans 11 residues. The V end lost 4 bases, the J end lost 12 bases, and 13 bases lay between the germline ends. Germline V lookup: CDR1 MNHEY, CDR2 SMNVEV (reference sequence). The CDR3 sequence: CASSYGPRRYF. The CDR3 region has the DNA TGTGCCAGCAGTTACGGCCCAAGAAGGTACTTC.

The chain joins TRBV5-4 to TRBJ2-7; maybe TRBD1 (6 bases). V lost 4 bases and J lost 0, with 11 bases in between. CDR3 length equals 14 residues. Per the germline V gene, CDR1 is SGHNT and CDR2 is YYREEE (reference sequence). CDR3 DNA sequence: TGTGCCAGCAGCGGGACATCTACCTCCTACGAGCAGTACTTC. It is translated as CASSGTSTSYEQYF.

The chain links TRBV30 to TRBJ2-2, with 13 bases aligning to TRBD2. CDR1 GTSNPN and CDR2 SVGIG come from the germline V gene (reference sequence). CDR3 size: 16 residues. V shed 1 base, J shed 5 bases, and the junction held 4 bases outside the gene matches. The chain's CDR3 is CAWSARLAGGTGELFF. The DNA for the CDR3 is TGTGCCTGGAGTGCCAGACTAGCGGGAGGTACCGGGGAGCTGTTTTTT.

This sequence joins TRBV5-1 and TRBJ2-3; 9 bases fit TRBD1. In germline, CDR1 is SGHRS, CDR2 YFSETQ. J was trimmed by 3 bases and V by 1 base; bases with no gene match: 6. The CDR3 is 16 residues long. The CDR3 DNA is TGCGCCAGCAGCTTGCTGGACAGGGGTGGGACAGATACGCAGTATTTT. It specifies CASSLLDRGGTDTQYF. Supplemented by reference TRBV5-1 and TRBJ2-3, the full variable domain reads KAGVTQTPRYLIKTRGQQVTLSCSPISGHRSVSWYQQTPGQGLQFLFEYFSETQRNKGNFPGRFSGRQFSNSRSEMNVSTLELGDSALYLCASSLLDRGGTDTQYFGPGTRLTVL.

The J gene is TRBJ1-6, the V gene TRBV30, with D maybe TRBD1 (6 bases). Germline V gene data show CDR1 as GTSNPN and CDR2 as SVGIG (reference sequence). Between the trimmed V and J ends, which lost 4 bases and 9 bases, there was a span of 22 bases. This CDR3 comprises 16 residues. CDR3 region: CAWISGQGMRSSPLHF. In DNA form, the CDR3 reads TGTGCCTGGATCAGTGGGCAGGGGATGCGTAGTTCACCCCTCCACTTT.

Comment on this clone: The same CDR3 arises from other DNA sequences in this sample as well. This chain uses TRBV6-1 with TRBJ1-3, with D possibly being TRBD1 (6 bases). Trimming cost V 6 bases and J 0 bases, with 9 bases left between them. The CDR3 loop spans 14 amino acids. From germline, CDR1 is MNHNS and CDR2 SASEGT. This CDR3 reads CASREGGSGNTIYF. The CDR3 DNA sequence: TGTGCCAGCAGGGAGGGGGGCTCTGGAAACACCATATATTTT.

The gene calls are TRBV5-4 and TRBJ2-5; D ambiguous. The germline V and J ends were trimmed by 4 bases and 0 bases, with 10 bases remaining between them. This CDR3 has 14 amino acids. Germline lookup yields CDR1 SGHNT and CDR2 YYREEE (reference sequence). Written as DNA, the CDR3 is TGTGCCAGCAGCGTGACTGTTAACCAAGAGACCCAGTACTTC. Translation gives CASSVTVNQETQYF.

This clone was seen more than once but under ten times. The chain links TRBV6-1 to TRBJ1-2; D gene unclear. This CDR3 is built from 14 residues. Germline assignment: CDR1 MNHNS and CDR2 SASEGT. V lost 7 bases and J lost 0, with 12 bases in between. The CDR3 nucleotides are TGTGCCAGCACTCGGGCTCCTGCTAACTATGGCTACACCTTC. Translating gives CASTRAPANYGYTF.

As to this clone: Distinct nucleotide sequences in the sample also encode this CDR3. The chain recombines TRBV10-3 with TRBJ2-3; D remains ambiguous. V dropped 4 bases and J dropped 0 bases, with 5 bases sitting between them. Germline lookup yields CDR1 ENHRY and CDR2 SYGVKD. CDR3 size: 13 residues. The chain's CDR3 is CAISGSSTDTQYF. The CDR3 DNA reads TGTGCCATCAGTGGGAGTAGCACAGATACGCAGTATTTT.

This chain joins TRBV28 and TRBJ1-3; no definite D call. This CDR3 region has 15 residues. V lost 7 bases to trimming and J lost 0 bases, with 13 bases between them. CDR1 and CDR2 from the germline V gene are MDHEN and SYDVKM. The CDR3: CASNSEGLSGNTIYF. The CDR3, as DNA: TGTGCCAGCAACTCGGAAGGGCTCTCTGGAAACACCATATATTTT.